The T cell receptor beta chain described here comes from a study of immune heterogeneity within non-small cell lung tumors. Within the sample, this clonotype is large. Multiplex PCR (32 V and 13 J primers) was used to amplify the TCR beta CDR3. Each CDR3 protein gets one entry after TCRdb re-called the multiplex PCR reads with MiXCR. This table has 7,200 or so distinct CDR3 sequences, under 25% appearing once. For each sample, template was approximately 640 ng of bulk tumor genomic DNA. Biopsies that were spaced far apart were taken, several per primary tumor, during surgery. With untreated, newly diagnosed non-small cell lung cancer, the patients went on to undergo curative surgery. Trimming removed 6 bases at V and 0 bases at J, with 34 bases between. This CDR3 is built from 22 residues. CDR1 and CDR2 (germline): MDHEN, SYDVKM.

The source material was lung tumor tissue. The gene calls are TRBV28 and TRBJ2-3; D possibly corresponds to TRBD2 (6 bases). The receptor's source is a man in his fifties or sixties with non-small cell lung cancer. CDR3 nucleotide sequence: TGTGCCAGCAGCAAAGAAGGCAAGGGACGCCCGCGCGTCGGGGGAAGCACAGATACGCAGTATTTT. It translates to CASSKEGKGRPRVGGSTDTQYF.